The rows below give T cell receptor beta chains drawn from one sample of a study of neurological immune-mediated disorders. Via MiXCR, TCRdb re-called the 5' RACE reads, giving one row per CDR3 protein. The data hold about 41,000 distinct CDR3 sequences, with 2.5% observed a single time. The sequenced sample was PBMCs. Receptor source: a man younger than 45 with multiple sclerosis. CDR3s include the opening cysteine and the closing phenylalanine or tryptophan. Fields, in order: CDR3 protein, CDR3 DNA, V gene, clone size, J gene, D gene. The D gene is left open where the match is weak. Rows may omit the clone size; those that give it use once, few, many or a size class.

CDR3aa: CASSFGNSGRGTDTQYF
CDR3nt: TGTGCCAGCAGCTTTGGGAATAGCGGGAGGGGCACAGATACGCAGTATTTT
v_gene: TRBV7-2
abundance: many
j_gene: TRBJ2-3
d_gene: TRBD2

CDR3aa: CASSSRGPLHEQYF
CDR3nt: TGTGCCAGCAGTTCCAGGGGCCCTTTACACGAGCAGTACTTC
v_gene: TRBV28
abundance: many
j_gene: TRBJ2-7
d_gene: -

CDR3aa: CASSLMGGEGDEQYF
CDR3nt: TGTGCCAGCAGCCTGATGGGAGGGGAGGGGGACGAGCAGTACTTC
v_gene: TRBV7-3
abundance: many
j_gene: TRBJ2-7
d_gene: -

CDR3aa: CASSPRVDRGHVETQYF
CDR3nt: TGTGCCAGCAGCCCGCGAGTGGACAGGGGGCATGTTGAGACCCAGTACTTC
v_gene: TRBV7-2
abundance: -
j_gene: TRBJ2-5
d_gene: TRBD1

CDR3aa: CASSFGASKWETQYF
CDR3nt: TGTGCCAGCAGCTTCGGAGCTAGCAAGTGGGAGACCCAGTACTTC
v_gene: TRBV7-2
abundance: many
j_gene: TRBJ2-5
d_gene: -

CDR3aa: CSARGTGRPLYF
CDR3nt: TGCAGTGCTAGAGGGACCGGGAGGCCTTTGTACTTC
v_gene: TRBV20-1
abundance: many
j_gene: TRBJ2-7
d_gene: TRBD2

CDR3aa: CASSLKGYTDTQYF
CDR3nt: TGCGCCAGCAGCTTGAAAGGGTACACAGATACGCAGTATTTT
v_gene: TRBV5-1
abundance: many
j_gene: TRBJ2-3
d_gene: -

CDR3aa: CASSFAGGNSTLNF
CDR3nt: -
v_gene: TRBV27
abundance: -
j_gene: TRBJ1-6
d_gene: -

CDR3aa: CSVVGIGGHIQYF
CDR3nt: TGCAGCGTTGTTGGGATAGGGGGTCACATTCAGTACTTC
v_gene: TRBV29-1
abundance: many
j_gene: TRBJ2-4
d_gene: -

CDR3aa: CASSLTIPVPGNEQFF
CDR3nt: TGTGCCAGCAGTTTAACCATCCCCGTCCCAGGGAATGAGCAGTTCTTC
v_gene: TRBV12-3/TRBV12-4
abundance: many
j_gene: TRBJ2-1
d_gene: -

CDR3aa: CASSRDPGDEQFF
CDR3nt: TGTGCCAGCAGCCGGGACCCAGGGGATGAGCAGTTCTTC
v_gene: TRBV11-2
abundance: -
j_gene: TRBJ2-1
d_gene: -

CDR3aa: CSANQLGSGTEFAYEQYF
CDR3nt: TGCAGTGCTAACCAGTTGGGTAGCGGGACCGAGTTCGCCTACGAGCAGTACTTC
v_gene: TRBV20-1
abundance: many
j_gene: TRBJ2-7
d_gene: TRBD2

CDR3aa: CASSLTLSGANYGYTF
CDR3nt: TGCGCCAGCAGCTTGACCCTAAGTGGGGCGAACTATGGCTACACCTTC
v_gene: TRBV5-1
abundance: many
j_gene: TRBJ1-2
d_gene: -

CDR3aa: CASSAGTGAYEQYF
CDR3nt: TGTGCCAGCAGCGCGGGGACAGGGGCCTACGAGCAGTACTTC
v_gene: TRBV5-5
abundance: many
j_gene: TRBJ2-7
d_gene: TRBD1

CDR3aa: CATGRRADTEAFF
CDR3nt: TGTGCCACAGGGCGCAGGGCAGACACTGAAGCTTTCTTT
v_gene: TRBV7-8
abundance: many
j_gene: TRBJ1-1
d_gene: -

CDR3aa: CASSQISSGRSKTQYF
CDR3nt: TGTGCCAGCAGCCAAATTTCTAGCGGGAGGTCGAAGACCCAGTACTTC
v_gene: TRBV14
abundance: many
j_gene: TRBJ2-5
d_gene: TRBD2

CDR3aa: CASSLDASGGAGDEQFF
CDR3nt: TGCGCCAGCAGCTTGGACGCTAGCGGGGGGGCAGGGGATGAGCAGTTCTTC
v_gene: TRBV5-1
abundance: many
j_gene: TRBJ2-1
d_gene: TRBD2

CDR3aa: CSAKRSSSYEQYF
CDR3nt: TGCAGTGCTAAACGTTCTAGCTCCTACGAGCAGTACTTC
v_gene: TRBV20-1
abundance: many
j_gene: TRBJ2-7
d_gene: -

CDR3aa: CSARERTGLAKNIQYF
CDR3nt: TGCAGTGCTCGGGAAAGGACAGGCCTAGCCAAAAACATTCAGTACTTC
v_gene: TRBV20-1
abundance: many
j_gene: TRBJ2-4
d_gene: TRBD1

CDR3aa: CASSVGDGYTF
CDR3nt: TGTGCCAGCAGCGTAGGAGATGGCTACACCTTC
v_gene: TRBV9
abundance: few
j_gene: TRBJ1-2
d_gene: -

CDR3aa: CASSLASGADEQYF
CDR3nt: TGTGCCAGCAGCTTAGCTAGCGGGGCCGACGAGCAGTACTTC
v_gene: TRBV7-9
abundance: many
j_gene: TRBJ2-7
d_gene: TRBD2

CDR3aa: CASSLSFGNTIYF
CDR3nt: TGTGCCAGCAGCTTATCTTTTGGAAACACCATATATTTT
v_gene: TRBV7-3
abundance: many
j_gene: TRBJ1-3
d_gene: -

CDR3aa: CASSFDRSTDTQYF
CDR3nt: TGTGCCAGCAGCTTCGACAGAAGCACAGATACGCAGTATTTT
v_gene: TRBV7-8
abundance: many
j_gene: TRBJ2-3
d_gene: -

CDR3aa: CASSLGPPLPKTYGYTF
CDR3nt: TGTGCCAGCAGCTTAGGTCCCCCGCTCCCGAAAACCTATGGCTACACCTTC
v_gene: TRBV11-2
abundance: many
j_gene: TRBJ1-2
d_gene: -

CDR3aa: CSLARSGRDTQYF
CDR3nt: TGCAGCCTCGCCAGGTCAGGGAGAGATACGCAGTATTTT
v_gene: TRBV20-1
abundance: many
j_gene: TRBJ2-3
d_gene: -

CDR3aa: CATLRGEGWNTEAFF
CDR3nt: TGTGCCACCCTCAGGGGGGAGGGTTGGAACACTGAAGCTTTCTTT
v_gene: TRBV5-6
abundance: many
j_gene: TRBJ1-1
d_gene: TRBD1

CDR3aa: CASSLHPGARGQPQHF
CDR3nt: TGTGCCAGCTCCCTACACCCAGGGGCAAGAGGGCAGCCCCAGCATTTT
v_gene: TRBV6-6
abundance: many
j_gene: TRBJ1-5
d_gene: -

CDR3aa: CASVHRAGAETQYF
CDR3nt: TGTGCCAGCGTTCATCGAGCAGGGGCAGAGACCCAGTACTTC
v_gene: TRBV12-3/TRBV12-4
abundance: many
j_gene: TRBJ2-5
d_gene: -

CDR3aa: CASSNGQGAYEQYF
CDR3nt: TGCGCCAGCAGCAACGGACAGGGGGCCTACGAGCAGTACTTC
v_gene: TRBV5-1
abundance: many
j_gene: TRBJ2-7
d_gene: TRBD1

CDR3aa: CASSREPYNEQFF
CDR3nt: TGTGCCAGCAGTCGGGAGCCCTACAATGAGCAGTTCTTC
v_gene: TRBV12-3/TRBV12-4
abundance: many
j_gene: TRBJ2-1
d_gene: -

CDR3aa: CASSPPSFTDGAGGKNIQYF
CDR3nt: TGTGCCAGCTCACCACCGAGTTTCACAGATGGCGCCGGGGGCAAAAACATTCAGTACTTC
v_gene: TRBV18
abundance: many
j_gene: TRBJ2-4
d_gene: -

CDR3aa: CASSYMGLAFF
CDR3nt: TGTGCCAGCAGTTACATGGGCCTGGCTTTCTTT
v_gene: TRBV6-5
abundance: many
j_gene: TRBJ1-1
d_gene: -

CDR3aa: CASSSGTGYSGNTIYF
CDR3nt: TGTGCCAGCAGCTCCGGGACAGGATACTCTGGAAACACCATATATTTT
v_gene: TRBV12-3/TRBV12-4
abundance: many
j_gene: TRBJ1-3
d_gene: TRBD1

CDR3aa: CASSLGGQANQPQHF
CDR3nt: TGTGCCAGCAGTTTAGGGGGACAAGCCAATCAGCCCCAGCATTTT
v_gene: TRBV28
abundance: -
j_gene: TRBJ1-5
d_gene: -

CDR3aa: CASSQERPGNGYTF
CDR3nt: TGCGCCAGCAGCCAAGAAAGGCCAGGGAATGGCTACACCTTC
v_gene: TRBV4-3
abundance: many
j_gene: TRBJ1-2
d_gene: -

CDR3aa: CASSMTGGYEKLFF
CDR3nt: TGCGCCAGCAGTATGACAGGGGGTTATGAAAAACTGTTTTTT
v_gene: TRBV5-1
abundance: many
j_gene: TRBJ1-4
d_gene: TRBD1

CDR3aa: CASTRGLNEQYF
CDR3nt: TGTGCCAGCACCAGGGGGCTTAACGAGCAGTACTTC
v_gene: TRBV28
abundance: many
j_gene: TRBJ2-7
d_gene: TRBD1

CDR3aa: CASSSRDIGDNGNTGELFF
CDR3nt: TGTGCCAGCAGCTCCCGGGACATTGGGGACAACGGAAACACCGGGGAGCTGTTTTTT
v_gene: TRBV7-2
abundance: many
j_gene: TRBJ2-2
d_gene: -

CDR3aa: CASSQDRTSGEQYF
CDR3nt: TGCGCCAGCAGCCAAGATCGGACTAGCGGCGAGCAGTACTTC
v_gene: TRBV4-1
abundance: many
j_gene: TRBJ2-7
d_gene: TRBD2

CDR3aa: CASSPEVASYTGELFF
CDR3nt: TGTGCCAGCAGCCCCGAAGTAGCCTCCTACACCGGGGAGCTGTTTTTT
v_gene: TRBV6-5
abundance: many
j_gene: TRBJ2-2
d_gene: -

CDR3aa: CASSLGLAGRSSTDTQYF
CDR3nt: TGCGCCAGCAGCTTGGGACTAGCGGGCCGATCTAGCACAGATACGCAGTATTTT
v_gene: TRBV5-1
abundance: many
j_gene: TRBJ2-3
d_gene: TRBD2

CDR3aa: CSVSAADTQYF
CDR3nt: TGCAGCGTTTCGGCAGCAGATACGCAGTATTTT
v_gene: TRBV29-1
abundance: many
j_gene: TRBJ2-3
d_gene: -

CDR3aa: CASSSPGNTIYF
CDR3nt: TGTGCCAGCAGTTCACCTGGAAACACCATATATTTT
v_gene: TRBV28
abundance: many
j_gene: TRBJ1-3
d_gene: -

CDR3aa: CASSPTSSSSEAFF
CDR3nt: TGTGCCAGCAGTCCGACATCTTCGAGCTCTGAAGCTTTCTTT
v_gene: TRBV6-5
abundance: many
j_gene: TRBJ1-1
d_gene: -

CDR3aa: CSASPGGEGSYNEQFF
CDR3nt: TGCAGTGCTAGTCCCGGCGGGGAAGGTTCCTACAATGAGCAGTTCTTC
v_gene: TRBV20-1
abundance: many
j_gene: TRBJ2-1
d_gene: -

CDR3aa: CASSFGDRLGLGEDEQYF
CDR3nt: TGCGCCAGCAGCTTCGGGGACAGGTTGGGTCTTGGGGAAGACGAGCAGTACTTC
v_gene: TRBV5-1
abundance: many
j_gene: TRBJ2-7
d_gene: TRBD1

CDR3aa: CASSLAQGKDEQFF
CDR3nt: TGTGCCAGCAGCTTAGCTCAGGGGAAGGATGAGCAGTTCTTC
v_gene: TRBV7-2
abundance: many
j_gene: TRBJ2-1
d_gene: -

CDR3aa: CASSSNSGRSLEQYF
CDR3nt: TGTGCCAGCAGTTCCAATAGCGGGAGATCACTCGAGCAGTACTTC
v_gene: TRBV12-3/TRBV12-4
abundance: many
j_gene: TRBJ2-7
d_gene: TRBD2

CDR3aa: CAINFSQGSYEQYF
CDR3nt: TGTGCCATCAATTTTAGCCAGGGCTCCTACGAGCAGTACTTC
v_gene: TRBV10-3
abundance: few
j_gene: TRBJ2-7
d_gene: -

CDR3aa: CASSQDIGETQYF
CDR3nt: TGTGCCAGCAGCCAAGATATTGGGGAGACCCAGTACTTC
v_gene: TRBV4-2
abundance: many
j_gene: TRBJ2-5
d_gene: -

CDR3aa: CAISFLGGKTQNF
CDR3nt: TGTGCCATCAGCTTCCTGGGGGGCAAGACCCAGAATTTT
v_gene: TRBV10-3
abundance: -
j_gene: TRBJ1-5
d_gene: -

CDR3aa: CASSFREKVYEQYF
CDR3nt: TGCGCCAGCAGCTTTAGGGAAAAAGTCTACGAGCAGTACTTC
v_gene: TRBV5-1
abundance: many
j_gene: TRBJ2-7
d_gene: -

CDR3aa: CASNFPLAGGPDTQYF
CDR3nt: TGTGCCAGCAACTTCCCACTAGCGGGAGGCCCAGATACGCAGTATTTT
v_gene: TRBV12-3/TRBV12-4
abundance: many
j_gene: TRBJ2-3
d_gene: TRBD2

CDR3aa: CASSPQGQTINIQYF
CDR3nt: TGTGCCAGCAGCCCTCAGGGACAGACCATAAACATTCAGTACTTC
v_gene: TRBV7-2
abundance: many
j_gene: TRBJ2-4
d_gene: TRBD1